This record concerns one T cell receptor beta chain sequence. What it binds is unknown. Treatment meaning: oral pan-JAK inhibitor, 5-10 mg twice daily. Patients with alopecia areata provided lesional scalp punch biopsies as well as peripheral blood. The data originate from a study of CD8+ T cells in alopecia areata. Whole-study findings and limits: It was observed that many expanded lesional clones persisted in scalp and blood during tofacitinib. One nonresponder leaves baseline CD8+ expansion's link to response uncertain.

Per germline, CDR1 SQVTM and CDR2 ANQGSEA. The ends lost 3 bases at V and 7 bases at J; junction bases unmatched: 11. The CDR3 length is 14 residues. Extraction of RNA preceded its reverse transcription into cDNA, which served as the sequencing template. Sequenced by immunoSEQ multiplex PCR; TCRdb stores in-frame clones only, minus some. In the table there are 160,000 or so clones, roughly 58% of which are singletons. This chain links TRBV29-1 with TRBJ1-2; TRBD1 matches at 7 bases. This specimen consisted of CD4+ T cells sorted from blood, obtained between weeks 55 and 65, from a patient treated with tofacitinib. The TCR originated in a human donor with alopecia areata. This CDR3 reads CSVEDRTFSSGYTF. The DNA for the CDR3 is TGCAGCGTTGAGGACAGGACCTTTTCAAGTGGCTACACCTTC.